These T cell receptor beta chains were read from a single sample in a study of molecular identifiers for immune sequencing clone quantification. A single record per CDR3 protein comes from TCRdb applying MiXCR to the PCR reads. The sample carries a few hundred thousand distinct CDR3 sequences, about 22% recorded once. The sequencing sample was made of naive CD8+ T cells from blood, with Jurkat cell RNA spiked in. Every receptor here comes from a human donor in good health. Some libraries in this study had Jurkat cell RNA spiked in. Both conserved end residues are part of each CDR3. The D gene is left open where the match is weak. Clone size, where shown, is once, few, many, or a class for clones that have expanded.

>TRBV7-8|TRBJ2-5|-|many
TGTGCCAGCAGCATCCCCGGACTTACTCAAGAGACCCAGTACTTC
CASSIPGLTQETQYF
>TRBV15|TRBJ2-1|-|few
TGTGCCACCAGCAGAGATCTGGGAGTGAGCAATGAGCAGTTCTTC
CATSRDLGVSNEQFF
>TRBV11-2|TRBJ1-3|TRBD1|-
TGTGCCAGCAGCATGCAGGGGGCTGAAGGCACCATATATTTT
CASSMQGAEGTIYF
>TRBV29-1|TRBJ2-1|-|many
TGCAGCGTCGTGCCCAGGGGATCGAATGAGCAGTTCTTC
CSVVPRGSNEQFF
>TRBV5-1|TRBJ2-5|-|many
TGCGCCAGCAGCTTGGTGAAATCTTACGCGGCAGGGGGGCAAGAGACCCAGTACTTC
CASSLVKSYAAGGQETQYF
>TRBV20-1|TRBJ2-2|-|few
TGCAGCTCTTGGGGGGAGGGGGCCACCGGGGAGCTGTTTTTT
CSSWGEGATGELFF
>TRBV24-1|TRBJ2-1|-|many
TGTGCCACCAGTCCCGGGACAAAAGAAGCGGGGAGCTCCTACAATGAGCAGTTCTTC
CATSPGTKEAGSSYNEQFF
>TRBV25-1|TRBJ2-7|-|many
TGTGCCAGCAGTGAGGTCGGAAACTCCTACGAGCAGTACTTC
CASSEVGNSYEQYF
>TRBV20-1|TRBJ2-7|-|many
TGCAGTGCTAGACACCGGGGGGCGGGAGCTCCCTACGAGCAGTACTTC
CSARHRGAGAPYEQYF
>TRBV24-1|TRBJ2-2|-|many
TGTGCCACCAGTGATCCTGAACACACCGGGGAGCTGTTTTTT
CATSDPEHTGELFF
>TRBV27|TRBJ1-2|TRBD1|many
TGTGCCAGCACCCGGACAGGGGGGGGCTATGGCTACACCTTC
CASTRTGGGYGYTF
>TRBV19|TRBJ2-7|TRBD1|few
TGTGCCAGTAAGGGACAGGGAAACGAGCAGTACTTC
CASKGQGNEQYF
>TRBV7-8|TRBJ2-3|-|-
TGTGCCAGCAGCTCCGTCGGAGCCACTGGCACAGATACGCAGTATTTT
CASSSVGATGTDTQYF
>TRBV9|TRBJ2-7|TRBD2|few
TGTGCCAGCAGCGTAACCGGGACTAGCGGGAGCTACGAGCAGTACTTC
CASSVTGTSGSYEQYF
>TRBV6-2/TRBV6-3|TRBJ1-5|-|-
TGTGCCAGCAGTTACTCGAGCCGGGGAAGGCAGCCCCAGCATTTT
CASSYSSRGRQPQHF
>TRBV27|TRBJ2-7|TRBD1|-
TGTGCCAGCAGTTTATCAATTGGGGGACAGTCTATCGACGAGCAGTACTTC
CASSLSIGGQSIDEQYF
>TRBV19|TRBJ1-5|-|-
TGTGCCAGTAGTATTGGCCAGGGTCCGAATCAGCCCCAGCATTTT
CASSIGQGPNQPQHF
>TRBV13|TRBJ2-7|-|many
TGTGCCAGCAGCTTGGGGCCCTCAAAAGGCTACGAGCAGTACTTC
CASSLGPSKGYEQYF
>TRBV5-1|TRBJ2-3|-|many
TGCGCCAGCAGCTTGAGGGGGGCTGGTACAGATACGCAGTATTTT
CASSLRGAGTDTQYF
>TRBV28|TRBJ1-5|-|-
TGTGCCAGCAGTCTAAAGGGTGTGGGGTATAGCAATCAGCCCCAGCATTTT
CASSLKGVGYSNQPQHF
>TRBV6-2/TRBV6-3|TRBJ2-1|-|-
TGTGCCAGCAGTTACTCGAGGTACGGGTCCTCGAAAGGAAATGAGCAGTTCTTC
CASSYSRYGSSKGNEQFF
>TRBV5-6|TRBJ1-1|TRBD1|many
TGTGCCAGCAGCTGGGGGGCCACAGGGGGCACTGAAGCTTTCTTT
CASSWGATGGTEAFF
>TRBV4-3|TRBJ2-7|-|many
TGCGCCAGCAGCCCCAGTATATCGGACCTGGCCGGTAGCTCCTACGAGCAGTACTTC
CASSPSISDLAGSSYEQYF
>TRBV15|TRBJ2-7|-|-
TGTGCCACCAGCAGAGATCTTAAGGCTACCGCCAACGAGCAGTACTTC
CATSRDLKATANEQYF
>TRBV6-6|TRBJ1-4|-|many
TGTGCCAGCAGTTACTGGCAGGGTGCGGATGAAAAACTGTTTTTT
CASSYWQGADEKLFF
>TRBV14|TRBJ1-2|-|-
TGTGCCAGCAGCCAAGCCGATTACTATGGCTACACCTTC
CASSQADYYGYTF
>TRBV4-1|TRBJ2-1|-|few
TGCGCCAGCAGCCAAGATACTAGCTCCGGCAATGAGCAGTTCTTC
CASSQDTSSGNEQFF
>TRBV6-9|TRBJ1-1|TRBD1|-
TGTGCCAACACAACCGGGACAGGGACGAACACTGAAGCTTTCTTT
CANTTGTGTNTEAFF
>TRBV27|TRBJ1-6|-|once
TGTGCCAGCAGTCGCCTTCGGGGTCCCTATAATTCACCCCTCCACTTT
CASSRLRGPYNSPLHF